These T cell receptor beta chains were read from a single sample in a study of T-cell reconstitution after alpha-beta-depleted transplantation in children. TCRdb recomputed calls from the PCR reads with MiXCR, one row per CDR3 protein. The sample has 200,000 to 250,000 distinct CDR3 sequences; roughly 7% are singletons. The sample here was PBMCs, taken before TCRalphabeta/CD19-depleted stem cell transplant. All receptors derive from a boy aged 2-9 years with acute lymphoblastic leukemia, due to receive a stem cell transplant. The CDR3 runs from the conserved cysteine through the conserved F or W. The D gene is left open where the match is weak. Clone size is given for some rows only: seen once, a few or many times, or a class if the clone is expanded.

cdr3_aa	cdr3_nt	j_call	d_call	v_call	clone_size
CASSPPRAGPNNEQFF	TGTGCCAGCAGCCCTCCTCGGGCCGGACCGAACAATGAGCAGTTCTTC	TRBJ2-1	-	TRBV7-8	-
CASSLTGTSGSDYEQYF	TGTGCCAGCAGCTTGACCGGGACTAGCGGGTCCGACTACGAGCAGTACTTC	TRBJ2-7	TRBD2	TRBV7-2	few
CASSLMGASYVETQYF	TGTGCCAGCAGCTTAATGGGGGCGTCGTATGTGGAGACCCAGTACTTC	TRBJ2-5	-	TRBV7-6	-
CASSLEIHEQFF	TGTGCCAGCAGTTTAGAAATCCATGAGCAGTTCTTC	TRBJ2-1	-	TRBV28	few
CASSLTRASGIQYF	TGTGCCAGCAGCTTAACCCGGGCTTCGGGCATTCAGTACTTC	TRBJ2-4	-	TRBV7-9	many
CASGVSDQETQYF	TGTGCCAGCGGCGTGTCAGACCAAGAGACCCAGTACTTC	TRBJ2-5	-	TRBV7-6	many
CASSLAFTQAYEQYF	TGCGCCAGCAGCTTGGCCTTTACTCAAGCCTACGAGCAGTACTTC	TRBJ2-7	-	TRBV5-1	few
CASSLGGGLEAFF	TGTGCCAGCAGCTTAGGGGGGGGGCTGGAAGCTTTCTTT	TRBJ1-1	-	TRBV11-2	many
CASSIGTGGREQYF	TGTGCCAGCAGTATCGGGACAGGGGGCAGGGAGCAGTACTTC	TRBJ2-7	TRBD1	TRBV12-3/TRBV12-4	-
CASSHYAAYEQYF	TGCGCCAGCAGCCATTATGCTGCCTACGAGCAGTACTTC	TRBJ2-7	-	TRBV4-3	many
CASSFSDQETQYF	TGTGCCAGCTCATTCTCGGACCAAGAGACCCAGTACTTC	TRBJ2-5	-	TRBV18	many
CASSSTSGRALDTQYF	TGTGCCAGCAGCTCGACTAGCGGGAGGGCCTTAGATACGCAGTATTTT	TRBJ2-3	TRBD2	TRBV7-9	many
CSARDPISAYEQYF	TGCAGTGCTAGAGATCCAATCAGTGCCTACGAGCAGTACTTC	TRBJ2-7	-	TRBV20-1	few
CASKLPTGELFF	TGTGCCAGCAAATTACCCACCGGGGAGCTGTTTTTT	TRBJ2-2	-	TRBV14	few
CASSLGGATYEQYF	TGTGCCAGCAGCTTAGGTGGGGCTACCTACGAGCAGTACTTC	TRBJ2-7	-	TRBV7-8	few
CASSPDRDGNEQFF	TGTGCCAGCAGCCCTGACAGGGACGGCAATGAGCAGTTCTTC	TRBJ2-1	TRBD1	TRBV6-4	-
CASKGVPSLMETQYF	TGTGCCTCCAAGGGGGTGCCCTCTTTGATGGAGACCCAGTACTTC	TRBJ2-5	-	TRBV7-9	many
CASSRSGSFYNEQFF	TGTGCCAGCAGCCGTAGCGGGAGTTTCTACAATGAGCAGTTCTTC	TRBJ2-1	TRBD2	TRBV3-1	many
CASSYFLTDTQYF	TGTGCCAGCAGTTACTTCCTAACAGATACGCAGTATTTT	TRBJ2-3	-	TRBV6-6	many
CASNTGALNYEQYF	TGTGCCAGCAACACCGGGGCCTTAAACTACGAGCAGTACTTC	TRBJ2-7	-	TRBV11-2	many
CASSPWTSGSSDTQYF	TGTGCCAGCAGCCCTTGGACTAGCGGGTCTTCAGATACGCAGTATTTT	TRBJ2-3	TRBD2	TRBV7-6	many
CASSLARNEQFF	TGTGCCAGCAGCTTAGCACGGAATGAGCAGTTCTTC	TRBJ2-1	-	TRBV11-2	many
CASRRYGRGDTEAFF	TGTGCCAGCAGACGCTATGGACGGGGGGACACTGAAGCTTTCTTT	TRBJ1-1	-	TRBV27	-
CASSPTRNTGELFF	TGTGCCAGCTCCCCGACCAGAAACACCGGGGAGCTGTTTTTT	TRBJ2-2	-	TRBV18	many
CSVGSIPGLSGNIQYF	TGCAGCGTTGGCTCAATTCCCGGTCTCTCGGGAAACATTCAGTACTTC	TRBJ2-4	-	TRBV29-1	many
CSARVSGETDTQYF	TGCAGTGCTAGAGTTAGCGGGGAGACAGATACGCAGTATTTT	TRBJ2-3	TRBD2	TRBV20-1	many
CASSSVRTDRVQETQYF	TGCGCCAGCAGCTCTGTCCGCACCGACAGGGTCCAAGAGACCCAGTACTTC	TRBJ2-5	TRBD1	TRBV5-1	-
CASSANSGASSYEQYF	TGCGCCAGCAGCGCAAATAGCGGGGCCAGCTCCTACGAGCAGTACTTC	TRBJ2-7	TRBD2	TRBV4-3	many
CATSAGMRRRQFF	TGTGCCACCAGTGCAGGTATGAGGCGACGGCAGTTCTTC	TRBJ2-1	-	TRBV24-1	few
CSARDREQGAGVWFF	TGCAGTGCTAGAGATCGTGAACAGGGGGCGGGGGTATGGTTCTTC	TRBJ2-1	TRBD1	TRBV20-1	few
CASSPKQGAGEAF	TGTGCCAGCAGTCCAAAGCAGGGGGCAGGAGAGGCGTTC	TRBJ2-7	TRBD1	TRBV12-3/TRBV12-4	many
CASSLASGRGNTQYF	TGTGCCAGCAGTTTAGCTAGCGGGAGGGGTAATACGCAGTATTTT	TRBJ2-3	TRBD2	TRBV28	many
CASSLNRDLRTDTQYF	TGCGCCAGCAGCCTCAACCGGGACTTACGCACAGATACGCAGTATTTT	TRBJ2-3	-	TRBV5-1	many
CASSLGGWDNEQFF	TGTGCCAGCAGCTTAGGAGGGTGGGATAATGAGCAGTTCTTC	TRBJ2-1	-	TRBV11-3	few